The T cell receptor beta chain under discussion was sequenced for a study of shared clonotypes between healthy human individuals. As concerns this clone: Its antigen is unidentified.

Assay used: immunoSEQ multiplex PCR; TCRdb lists only in-frame clones, some missing. The sample yields 2.3 million or so clones, over 90% seen once. Overall study results and limits: Depth was large, yet rarefaction showed that sorted-subset sequencing was incomplete.

Material: naive CD4+ T cells from PBMCs. As for subset: CD45RA+ positively selected. The sequence was collected from a young man in good health. Some clones in this sample may be carry-over from other donors' samples.

CDR3 in amino acids: CASSQESGDEQFF. In DNA, the CDR3 is TGCGCCAGCAGCCAGGAGAGTGGCGATGAGCAGTTCTTC. The chain employs TRBV4-3 and TRBJ2-1; D gene ambiguous. The CDR3 has 13 residues. Trimming cost V 3 bases and J 8 bases, with 11 bases left between them. Germline lookup yields CDR1 LGHNA and CDR2 YSLEER.